The clone carrying this TCR beta chain was seen just once. Assay used: immunoSEQ multiplex PCR; TCRdb lists only in-frame clones, some missing. The sample lists roughly 400,000 clones, 96% seen once, with more than 0.3% in the top ten. The data originate from a study of shared clonotypes between healthy human individuals. The CDR3 runs 18 residues. Trimming removed 3 bases from V and 4 bases from J, with 22 bases in between. All the donors were Caucasian adults who lived in Nashville, Tennessee. This rearrangement joins TRBV23-1 to TRBJ1-5; D gene unclear. TRBV23-1 is classed as an ORF, of uncertain function. The sequence was collected from a man aged 30 to 45 in good health. The sequenced material came from memory CD8+ T cells sorted from blood. Subset noted: CD45RO+ cells pooled with CCR7-negative TemRA cells. The CDR3: CASSHSTTFDRNNQPQHF. CDR3 in DNA: TGCGCCAGCAGTCATTCGACCACATTTGACCGAAATAATCAGCCCCAGCATTTT.